The 10 T cell receptor beta chains in this list originate from one sample, sequenced in a study of blood T cell repertoires in COVID-19. Assay: immunoSEQ multiplex PCR; the TCRdb copy retains only in-frame clones and omits some. Of 150,000 to 200,000 clones in the sample, 65% to 90% were seen once. Sample: peripheral blood. These receptors all come from a man in his forties or fifties with active or convalescent COVID-19.

The chain has TRBV7-9 and TRBJ1-2, with TRBD1 matching over 10 bases. This CDR3 has 14 amino acids. The germline CDR1 and CDR2 sequences are SEHNR and FQNEAQ (reference sequence). After removal of 5 bases from V and 8 bases from J, the junction contained 8 bases not matched to a gene. The CDR3 DNA follows: TGTGCCAGCAGCCATGACAGGGGGCAATCGGGCTACACCTTC. It encodes CASSHDRGQSGYTF.

This chain links TRBV9 with TRBJ2-7; 9 nucleotides align to TRBD1. There are 17 residues in the CDR3. Germline-derived CDR1 and CDR2 are SGDLS and YYNGEE. Trimming at V came to 3 bases and at J to 1 base, leaving 11 bases not matched to a gene. DNA of the CDR3: TGTGCCAGCAGCGACGGATTAACCGGGACAGGGTCCTACGAGCAGTACTTC. This encodes CASSDGLTGTGSYEQYF.

The V gene is TRBV7-3, the J gene TRBJ1-3, with unresolved D. Germline-derived CDR1 and CDR2 are SGHTA and FQGTGA. Trimming shortened V by 5 bases and J by 0 bases, and 8 bases separated the two germline ends. The length of the CDR3 is 14 residues. This CDR3 reads CASSLTGSGNTIYF. In nucleotides, the CDR3 is TGTGCCAGCAGCCTCACCGGCTCTGGAAACACCATATATTTT.

This rearrangement joins TRBV5-6 to TRBJ2-7; 12 bases are shared with TRBD2. Germline V gene data show CDR1 as SGHDT and CDR2 as YYEEEE. CDR3 length equals 14 residues. V shed 3 bases, J shed 7 bases, and the junction held 5 bases outside the gene matches. CDR3 protein: CASSSGLAGWEQYF. Written as DNA, the CDR3 is TGTGCCAGCAGCTCCGGACTAGCGGGGTGGGAGCAGTACTTC.

The chain employs TRBV5-1 and TRBJ2-3; 7 positions agree with TRBD1. CDR1 and CDR2 from the germline V gene are SGHRS and YFSETQ. This CDR3 region has 15 residues. V lost 4 bases and J lost 1; bases outside the gene matches: 6. CDR3 amino acids: CASSTGQARTDTQYF. The CDR3 DNA sequence: TGCGCCAGCAGCACAGGACAGGCCCGCACAGATACGCAGTATTTT.

The DNA for the CDR3 is TGTGCCAGCAGGAGGGACAGGGGGCTTTACGAGCAGTACTTC. Its translation is CASRRDRGLYEQYF. The rearrangement uses TRBV28 and TRBJ2-7; TRBD1 agrees at 12 bases. J lost 4 bases, V lost 6 bases, and 4 bases had no gene match. In germline, CDR1 is MDHEN, CDR2 SYDVKM. The CDR3 extends over 14 amino acids.

The chain couples TRBV14 to TRBJ2-4; D may be TRBD1 (5 bases). The CDR3 has 11 residues. V shed 2 bases and J shed 13 bases, with 9 bases lying between them. CDR1 and CDR2 from the germline V gene are SGHDN and FVKESK. The CDR3 loop reads CASSQQGRQYF. CDR3 in DNA: TGTGCCAGCAGCCAACAGGGCAGGCAGTACTTC.

The table lists this clone with a few counts. The chain couples TRBV19 to TRBJ2-7; D is perhaps TRBD1 (6 bases). Germline-derived CDR1 and CDR2 are LNHDA and SQIVND (reference sequence). V shed 4 bases and J shed 3 bases, with 10 bases lying between them. The CDR3 extends over 13 amino acids. Here the CDR3 DNA reads TGTGCCAGTAGTACGGGACACGACTACGAGCAGTACTTC. Its protein product is CASSTGHDYEQYF. Using reference TRBV19 and TRBJ2-7 for the parts outside the CDR3, the full variable domain is DGGITQSPKYLFRKEGQNVTLSCEQNLNHDAMYWYRQDPGQGLRLIYYSQIVNDFQKGDIAEGYSVSREKKESFPLTVTSAQKNPTAFYLCASSTGHDYEQYFGPGTRLTVT.

This sequence joins TRBV6-5 and TRBJ1-2; 9 bases agree with TRBD1. Germline lookup yields CDR1 MNHEY and CDR2 SVGAGI. CDR3 length: 13 residues. V shed 5 bases and J 7 bases; nucleotides not matched to a gene: 5. The CDR3 sequence: CASSRQGDSGYTF. The CDR3 coding sequence is TGTGCCAGCAGTCGACAGGGGGATAGTGGCTACACCTTC.

The chain carries TRBV2 and TRBJ1-6; D call uncertain. V was shortened by 4 bases and J by 4 bases, with 14 bases between the two germline ends. The CDR3 runs to 16 residues. Germline V CDR1 and CDR2: SNHLY, FYNNEI. The CDR3 region is CASSGPGIGYNSPLHF. Here the CDR3 DNA reads TGTGCCAGCAGTGGGCCCGGGATCGGATATAATTCACCCCTCCACTTT.